What follows are 17 T cell receptor beta chains derived from one specimen sequenced in a study of cytomegalovirus exposure and HLA in healthy donors. Primers: 60 Vbeta forward and 13 Jbeta reverse. The method was immunoSEQ multiplex PCR; TCRdb's version includes in-frame clones alone and lacks a portion of them. The data hold around 160,000 clones, with around 84% observed a single time. Sequencing was performed on PBMCs. All receptors derive from a male donor in good health and CMV-seropositive.

This chain joins TRBV19 and TRBJ2-5; 8 bases are shared with TRBD1. The DNA matches TRBJ2-7 better at its end, which makes the J call doubtful. This CDR3 comprises 14 residues. Per the germline V gene, CDR1 is LNHDA and CDR2 is SQIVND (reference sequence). CDR3 coding DNA: TGTGCCAGTAGTATCGGACAGGGCTCCTACGAGCAGTACTTC. Translation: CASSIGQGSYEQYF.

The chain recombines TRBV7-2 with TRBJ2-5, with 8 bases matching TRBD1. TRBJ2-7 explains the end of the DNA better; the J call may be wrong. This CDR3 is 15 amino acids long. Germline lookup yields CDR1 SGHTA and CDR2 FQGNSA. The DNA for the CDR3 is TGTGCCAGCAGCTCAACGGGACAGGCCTCCTACGAGCAGTACTTC. Encoded protein: CASSSTGQASYEQYF.

In this sample, this clone turned up once. The V gene is TRBV6-1, the J gene TRBJ2-7; D ambiguous. V gave up 0 bases and J gave up 3 bases, with 6 bases separating them. The CDR3 runs 13 residues. Germline CDR1 is MNHNS and CDR2 is SASEGT. Here the CDR3 reads CASSEAYNYEQYF. The DNA for the CDR3 is TGTGCCAGCAGTGAAGCGTACAACTACGAGCAGTACTTC.

The chain combines TRBV5-1 with TRBJ2-7; 9 positions agree with TRBD1. Germline-derived CDR1 and CDR2 are SGHRS and YFSETQ. Trimming at V came to 3 bases and at J to 5 bases, leaving 9 bases not matched to a gene. The CDR3 extends over 15 amino acids. The CDR3 sequence is CASSSSGTGSNEQYF. CDR3 coding DNA: TGCGCCAGCAGCTCCTCCGGGACAGGGAGTAACGAGCAGTACTTC. Full variable domain (remainder filled in from reference TRBV5-1 and TRBJ2-7): KAGVTQTPRYLIKTRGQQVTLSCSPISGHRSVSWYQQTPGQGLQFLFEYFSETQRNKGNFPGRFSGRQFSNSRSEMNVSTLELGDSALYLCASSSSGTGSNEQYFGPGTRLTVT.

The V gene is TRBV4-1, the J gene TRBJ1-4; D not certain. Per the germline V gene, CDR1 is MGHRA and CDR2 is YSYEKL. The CDR3 loop spans 13 amino acids. V was pared by 4 bases and J by 11 bases, with 14 bases between. CDR3 region: CASSPTRVPKLFF. The CDR3 nucleotides are TGCGCCAGCAGCCCCACCCGAGTCCCGAAACTGTTTTTT.

The chain links TRBV11-2 to TRBJ1-6; D ambiguous. This CDR3 comprises 14 residues. V was cut by 3 bases and J by 7 bases, with 10 bases left in between. Per germline, CDR1 SGHAT and CDR2 FQNNGV. DNA for the CDR3: TGTGCCAGCAGCTTCGGGGTCAGGAATTCACCCCTCCACTTT. Translating gives CASSFGVRNSPLHF.

The chain recombines TRBV6-5 with TRBJ1-2, with a possible D match to TRBD1 (5 bases). This CDR3 spans 15 amino acids. Germline V gene lookup returns CDR1 MNHEY and CDR2 SVGAGI. Trimming shortened V by 2 bases and J by 2 bases, and 12 bases separated the two germline ends. CDR3 sequence: CASSYGAGGNYGYTF. CDR3 DNA sequence: TGTGCCAGCAGTTACGGAGCTGGGGGGAACTATGGCTACACCTTC.

This clone was detected a few times. This rearrangement joins TRBV30 to TRBJ2-7, with TRBD1 matching 7 bases. Trimming at V came to 2 bases and at J to 2 bases, leaving 6 bases not matched to a gene. CDR3 length: 14 amino acids. Germline CDR1 and CDR2: GTSNPN and SVGIG (reference sequence). The CDR3 loop is CAWSPGQVTYEQYF. The CDR3 region has the DNA TGTGCCTGGAGTCCCGGACAGGTGACCTACGAGCAGTACTTC.

The gene calls are TRBV10-3 and TRBJ1-2; D uncertain. Germline values: CDR1 ENHRY, CDR2 SYGVKD. V was pared by 0 bases and J by 8 bases, with 13 bases between. This CDR3 spans 14 amino acids. This CDR3 is CAISESSGSGGYTF. CDR3 DNA sequence: TGTGCCATCAGTGAGTCGTCGGGGTCAGGCGGCTACACCTTC.

Note on this clone: The junction and the germline gene differ at one end; a read error may be behind it. This chain uses TRBV27 with TRBJ1-4; tentatively, D is TRBD1 (6 bases). Germline V gene lookup returns CDR1 MNHEY and CDR2 SMNVEV (reference sequence). This CDR3 has 12 amino acids. Here the CDR3 reads CASKRGGEELFF. Written as DNA, the CDR3 is TGTGCCAGCAAAAGAGGGGGTGAAGAACTGTTTTTT.

For this clone: The junction departs from germline at one end; a sequencing error may be responsible. CDR3 DNA sequence: TGTGCCAGTAGTATCCCTAGCGTGAGCTCTGGGGCCAACGGCCTGACTTTC. Protein: CASSIPSVSSGANGLTF. The genes are TRBV19 and TRBJ2-6; a weak D match, TRBD2 (6 bases). Germline CDR1 LNHDA, CDR2 SQIVND (reference sequence). The CDR3 is 17 amino acids.

The rearrangement links TRBV6-5 to TRBJ2-1, with 7 bases that match TRBD2. The CDR3 is 15 amino acids. V was pared by 4 bases and J by 7 bases, with 10 bases of the junction left unmatched. Germline assignment: CDR1 MNHEY and CDR2 SVGAGI. This CDR3 is CASSSEGGLGNEQFF. CDR3 in DNA: TGTGCCAGCAGTTCCGAGGGAGGGTTAGGGAATGAGCAGTTCTTC.

This rearrangement joins TRBV5-1 to TRBJ2-1, with 9 bases fitting TRBD2. Trimming removed 2 bases from V and 3 bases from J; junction bases left unmatched: 15. The length of the CDR3 is 19 residues. CDR1 and CDR2 (germline): SGHRS, YFSETQ. This chain's CDR3 is CASSLDGGRAPGDYNEQFF. CDR3 nucleotides: TGCGCCAGCAGCTTAGACGGCGGGAGGGCCCCGGGTGACTACAATGAGCAGTTCTTC. Full variable domain (missing parts from reference TRBV5-1 and TRBJ2-1): KAGVTQTPRYLIKTRGQQVTLSCSPISGHRSVSWYQQTPGQGLQFLFEYFSETQRNKGNFPGRFSGRQFSNSRSEMNVSTLELGDSALYLCASSLDGGRAPGDYNEQFFGPGTRLTVL.

The chain recombines TRBV4-1 with TRBJ2-3; TRBD2 is a possible D gene (5 bases). CDR3 length equals 15 residues. V lost 0 bases and J lost 1, with 8 bases in between. Germline V gene data show CDR1 as MGHRA and CDR2 as YSYEKL. The CDR3 DNA follows: TGCGCCAGCAGCCAAGATGGGCGGGGCACAGATACGCAGTATTTT. Its protein product is CASSQDGRGTDTQYF.

The chain joins TRBV19 to TRBJ2-5, with TRBD1 identical over 7 bases. This CDR3 contains 13 residues. Germline-derived CDR1 and CDR2 are LNHDA and SQIVND (reference sequence). V dropped 10 bases and J dropped 3; count of bases not matched to a gene: 8. CDR3 DNA sequence: TGTGCCACGAACAGGGGTTGGGAAGAGACCCAGTACTTC. Translating it yields CATNRGWEETQYF.

This clone was observed a single time. V usage is TRBV28 and J usage is TRBJ1-4, with D maybe TRBD1 (6 bases). V dropped 2 bases and J dropped 5 bases, with 15 bases sitting between them. Looked up from germline, CDR1 is MDHEN and CDR2 is SYDVKM. CDR3 length: 16 residues. The CDR3 bases are TGTGCCAGCAGTTTAGTGGGTAGGGGGTTCAATGAAAAACTGTTTTTT. Protein: CASSLVGRGFNEKLFF.

V is TRBV28 and J is TRBJ2-1; D is possibly TRBD2 (5 bases). CDR3 length equals 13 residues. With 7 bases removed from V and 3 bases from J, the gap between germline ends came to 10 bases. The germline V gene has CDR1 MDHEN and CDR2 SYDVKM. CDR3 in amino acids: CASTRGNYNEQFF. The CDR3, as DNA: TGTGCCAGCACCCGAGGGAACTACAATGAGCAGTTCTTC.